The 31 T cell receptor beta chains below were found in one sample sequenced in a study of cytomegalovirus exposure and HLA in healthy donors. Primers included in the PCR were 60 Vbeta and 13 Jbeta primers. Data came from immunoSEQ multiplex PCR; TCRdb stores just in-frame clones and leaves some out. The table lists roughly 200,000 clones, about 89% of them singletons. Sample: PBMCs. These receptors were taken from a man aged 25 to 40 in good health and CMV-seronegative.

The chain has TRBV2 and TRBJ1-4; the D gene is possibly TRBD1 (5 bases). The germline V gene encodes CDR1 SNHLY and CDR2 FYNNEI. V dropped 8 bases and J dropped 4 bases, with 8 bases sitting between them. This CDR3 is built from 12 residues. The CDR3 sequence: CASRRVNEKLFF. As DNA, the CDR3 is TGTGCCAGCCGCAGGGTTAATGAAAAACTGTTTTTT.

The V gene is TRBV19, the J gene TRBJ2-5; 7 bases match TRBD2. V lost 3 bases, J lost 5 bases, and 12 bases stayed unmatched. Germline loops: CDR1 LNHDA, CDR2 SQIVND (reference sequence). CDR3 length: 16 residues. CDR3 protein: CASSISGGRLWETQYF. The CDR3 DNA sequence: TGTGCCAGTAGTATTTCTGGCGGGAGACTGTGGGAGACCCAGTACTTC. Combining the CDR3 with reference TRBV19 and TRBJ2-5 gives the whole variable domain DGGITQSPKYLFRKEGQNVTLSCEQNLNHDAMYWYRQDPGQGLRLIYYSQIVNDFQKGDIAEGYSVSREKKESFPLTVTSAQKNPTAFYLCASSISGGRLWETQYFGPGTRLLVL.

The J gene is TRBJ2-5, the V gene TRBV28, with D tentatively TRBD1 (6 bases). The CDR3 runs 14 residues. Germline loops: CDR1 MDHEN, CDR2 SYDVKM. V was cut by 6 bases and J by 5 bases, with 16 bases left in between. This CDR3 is CASSLQGVTETQYF. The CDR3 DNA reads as TGTGCCAGCAGCCTACAGGGCGTCACGGAGACCCAGTACTTC.

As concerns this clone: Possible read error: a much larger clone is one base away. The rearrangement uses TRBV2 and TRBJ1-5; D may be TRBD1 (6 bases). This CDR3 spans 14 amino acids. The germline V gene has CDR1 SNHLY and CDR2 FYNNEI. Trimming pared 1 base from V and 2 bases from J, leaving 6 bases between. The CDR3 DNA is TGTGCCAGCAGTGAAGGACAGGGCAATCAGCCCCAGCATTTT. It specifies CASSEGQGNQPQHF.

The CDR3 DNA is TGCGCCAGCAGGAGCGGGGGCCAAAACACAGATACGCAGTATTTT. It yields the protein CASRSGGQNTDTQYF. This chain links TRBV5-1 with TRBJ2-3; 8 positions match TRBD2. The CDR3 length is 15 residues. The germline CDR1 and CDR2 sequences are SGHRS and YFSETQ. V lost 5 bases and J lost 2; bases outside the gene matches: 7.

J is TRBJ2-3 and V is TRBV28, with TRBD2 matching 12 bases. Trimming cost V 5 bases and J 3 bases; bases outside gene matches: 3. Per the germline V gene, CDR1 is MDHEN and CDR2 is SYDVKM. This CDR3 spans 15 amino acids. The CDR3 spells CASSPGLAGTDTQYF. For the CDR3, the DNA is TGTGCCAGCAGTCCTGGACTAGCGGGAACAGATACGCAGTATTTT.

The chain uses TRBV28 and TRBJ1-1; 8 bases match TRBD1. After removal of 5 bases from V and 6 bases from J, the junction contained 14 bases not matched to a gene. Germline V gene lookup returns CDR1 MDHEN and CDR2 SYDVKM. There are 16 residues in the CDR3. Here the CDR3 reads CASSPPLPGGKAEAFF. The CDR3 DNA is TGTGCCAGCAGTCCGCCGCTTCCAGGGGGCAAAGCTGAAGCTTTCTTT. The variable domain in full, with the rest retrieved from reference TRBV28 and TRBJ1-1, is DVKVTQSSRYLVKRTGEKVFLECVQDMDHENMFWYRQDPGLGLRLIYFSYDVKMKEKGDIPEGYSVSREKKERFSLILESASTNQTSMYLCASSPPLPGGKAEAFFGQGTRLTVV.

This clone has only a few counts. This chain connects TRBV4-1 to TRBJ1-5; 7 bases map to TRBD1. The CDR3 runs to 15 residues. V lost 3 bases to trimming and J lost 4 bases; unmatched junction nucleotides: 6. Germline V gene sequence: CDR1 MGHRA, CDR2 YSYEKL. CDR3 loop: CASSHRDSLNQPQHF. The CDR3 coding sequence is TGCGCCAGCAGCCACCGGGACAGCCTTAATCAGCCCCAGCATTTT.

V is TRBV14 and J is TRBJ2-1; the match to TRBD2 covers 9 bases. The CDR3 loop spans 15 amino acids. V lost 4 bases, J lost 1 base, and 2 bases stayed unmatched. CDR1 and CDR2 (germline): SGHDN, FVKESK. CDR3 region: CASSLGLASYNEQFF. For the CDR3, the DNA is TGTGCCAGCAGCCTGGGACTAGCTTCCTACAATGAGCAGTTCTTC. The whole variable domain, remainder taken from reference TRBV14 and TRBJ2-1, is EAGVTQFPSHSVIEKGQTVTLRCDPISGHDNLYWYRRVMGKEIKFLLHFVKESKQDESGMPNNRFLAERTGGTYSTLKVQPAELEDSGVYFCASSLGLASYNEQFFGPGTRLTVL.

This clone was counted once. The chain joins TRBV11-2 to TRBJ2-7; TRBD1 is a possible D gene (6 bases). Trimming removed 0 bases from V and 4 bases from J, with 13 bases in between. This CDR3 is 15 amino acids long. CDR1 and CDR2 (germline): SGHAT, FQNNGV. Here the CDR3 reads CASSLEGGERYEQYF. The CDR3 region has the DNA TGTGCCAGCAGCTTAGAAGGGGGAGAAAGGTACGAGCAGTACTTC.

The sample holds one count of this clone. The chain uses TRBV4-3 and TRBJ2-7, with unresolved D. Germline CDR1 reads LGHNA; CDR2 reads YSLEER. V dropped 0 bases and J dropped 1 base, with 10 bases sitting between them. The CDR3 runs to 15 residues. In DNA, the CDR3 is TGCGCCAGCAGCCAAGATTTCCCCGGGTCCTACGAGCAGTACTTC. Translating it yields CASSQDFPGSYEQYF.

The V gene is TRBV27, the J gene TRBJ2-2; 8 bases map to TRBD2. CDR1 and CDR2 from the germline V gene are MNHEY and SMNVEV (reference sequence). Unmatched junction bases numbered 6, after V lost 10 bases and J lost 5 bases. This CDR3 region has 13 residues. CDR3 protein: CATPKRETGELFF. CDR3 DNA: TGTGCCACCCCGAAGCGGGAGACCGGGGAGCTGTTTTTT.

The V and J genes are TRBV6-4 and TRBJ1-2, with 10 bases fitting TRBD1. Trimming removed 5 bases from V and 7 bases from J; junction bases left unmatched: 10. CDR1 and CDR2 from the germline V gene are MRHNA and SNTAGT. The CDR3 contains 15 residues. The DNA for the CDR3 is TGTGCCAGCAGTAGACAGGGGGCTCAATTTGGTGGCTACACCTTC. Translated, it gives CASSRQGAQFGGYTF.

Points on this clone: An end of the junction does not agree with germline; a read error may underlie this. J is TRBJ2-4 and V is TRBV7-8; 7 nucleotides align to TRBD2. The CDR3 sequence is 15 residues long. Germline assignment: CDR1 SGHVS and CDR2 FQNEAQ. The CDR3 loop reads CASSSSGRDGNSQYF. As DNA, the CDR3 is TGTGCCAGCAGCTCAAGTGGGAGGGACGGAAACAGTCAGTACTTC.

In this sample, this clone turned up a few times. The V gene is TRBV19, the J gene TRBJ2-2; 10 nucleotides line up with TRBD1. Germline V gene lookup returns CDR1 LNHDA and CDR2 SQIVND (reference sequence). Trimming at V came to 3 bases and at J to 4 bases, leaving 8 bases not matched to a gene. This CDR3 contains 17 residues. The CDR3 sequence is CASSMIIGDRGTGELFF. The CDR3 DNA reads TGTGCCAGTAGTATGATCATAGGGGACAGGGGCACCGGGGAGCTGTTTTTT. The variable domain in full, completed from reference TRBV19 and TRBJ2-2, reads DGGITQSPKYLFRKEGQNVTLSCEQNLNHDAMYWYRQDPGQGLRLIYYSQIVNDFQKGDIAEGYSVSREKKESFPLTVTSAQKNPTAFYLCASSMIIGDRGTGELFFGEGSRLTVL.

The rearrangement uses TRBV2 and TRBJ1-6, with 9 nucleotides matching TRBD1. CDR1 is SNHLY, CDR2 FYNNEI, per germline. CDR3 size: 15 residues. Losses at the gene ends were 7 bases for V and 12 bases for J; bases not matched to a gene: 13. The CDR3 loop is CASKRGGQGREPLHF. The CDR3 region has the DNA TGTGCCAGCAAAAGGGGGGGACAGGGTAGGGAACCCCTCCACTTT. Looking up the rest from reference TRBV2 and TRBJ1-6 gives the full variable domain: EPEVTQTPSHQVTQMGQEVILRCVPISNHLYFYWYRQILGQKVEFLVSFYNNEISEKSEIFDDQFSVERPDGSNFTLKIRSTKLEDSAMYFCASKRGGQGREPLHFGNGTRLTVT.

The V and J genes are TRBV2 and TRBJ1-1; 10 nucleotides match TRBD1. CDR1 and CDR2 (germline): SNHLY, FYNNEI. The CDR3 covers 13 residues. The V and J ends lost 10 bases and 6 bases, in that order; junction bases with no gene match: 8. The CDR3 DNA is TGTGCCACCGAGGGACAGGGGATGTCTGAAGCTTTCTTT. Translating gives CATEGQGMSEAFF.

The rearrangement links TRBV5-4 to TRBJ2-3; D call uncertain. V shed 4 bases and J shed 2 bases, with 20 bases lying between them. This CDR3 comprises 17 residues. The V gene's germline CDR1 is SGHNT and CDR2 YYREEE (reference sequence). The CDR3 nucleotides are TGTGCCAGCAGCCGCCGGCATGGTGGCCAGGCCACAGATACGCAGTATTTT. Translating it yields CASSRRHGGQATDTQYF.

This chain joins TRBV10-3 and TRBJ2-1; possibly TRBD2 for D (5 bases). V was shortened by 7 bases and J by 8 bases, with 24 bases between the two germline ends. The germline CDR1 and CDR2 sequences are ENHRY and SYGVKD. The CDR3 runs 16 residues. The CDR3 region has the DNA TGTGCCATCATGGCTAGAGATGGAGGTACAGACCATGAGCAGTTCTTC. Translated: CAIMARDGGTDHEQFF.

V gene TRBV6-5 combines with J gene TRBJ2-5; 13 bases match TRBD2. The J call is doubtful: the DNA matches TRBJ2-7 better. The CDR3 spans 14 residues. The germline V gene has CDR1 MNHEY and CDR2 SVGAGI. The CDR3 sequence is CASSFGLAGAEQYF. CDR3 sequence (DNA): TGTGCCAGCAGTTTCGGACTAGCGGGAGCCGAGCAGTACTTC.

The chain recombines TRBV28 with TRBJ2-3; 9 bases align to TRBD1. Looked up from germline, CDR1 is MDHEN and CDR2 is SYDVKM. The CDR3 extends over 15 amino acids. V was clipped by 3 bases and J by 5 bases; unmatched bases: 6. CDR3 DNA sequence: TGTGCCAGCAGTTTGAGGGGACAGGGACGAGATACGCAGTATTTT. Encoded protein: CASSLRGQGRDTQYF.

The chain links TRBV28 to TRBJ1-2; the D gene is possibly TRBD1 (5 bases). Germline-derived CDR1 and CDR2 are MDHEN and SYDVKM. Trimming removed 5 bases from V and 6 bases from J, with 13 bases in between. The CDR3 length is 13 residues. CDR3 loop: CASSLQSGNGYTF. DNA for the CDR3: TGTGCCAGCAGTCTACAATCAGGGAATGGCTACACCTTC.

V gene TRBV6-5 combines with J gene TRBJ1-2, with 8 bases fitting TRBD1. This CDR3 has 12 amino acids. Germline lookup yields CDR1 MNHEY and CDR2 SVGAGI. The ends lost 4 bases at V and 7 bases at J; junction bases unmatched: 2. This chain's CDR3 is CASSSGQGGYTF. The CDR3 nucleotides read TGTGCCAGCAGTTCCGGACAGGGTGGCTACACCTTC.

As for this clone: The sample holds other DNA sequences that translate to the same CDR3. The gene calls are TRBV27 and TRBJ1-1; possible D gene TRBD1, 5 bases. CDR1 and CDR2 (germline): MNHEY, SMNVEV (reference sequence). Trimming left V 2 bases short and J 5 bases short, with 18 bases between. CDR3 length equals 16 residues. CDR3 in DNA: TGTGCCAGCAGTTTAGGATTCAGGGTGGATGGGACTGAAGCTTTCTTT. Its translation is CASSLGFRVDGTEAFF.

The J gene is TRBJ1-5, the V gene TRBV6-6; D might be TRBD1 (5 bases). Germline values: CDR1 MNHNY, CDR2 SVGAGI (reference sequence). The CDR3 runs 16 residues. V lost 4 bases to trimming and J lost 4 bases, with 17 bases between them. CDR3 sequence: CASSSQGNSDNQPQHF. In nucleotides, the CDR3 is TGTGCCAGCAGTTCTCAGGGAAACAGTGATAATCAGCCCCAGCATTTT.

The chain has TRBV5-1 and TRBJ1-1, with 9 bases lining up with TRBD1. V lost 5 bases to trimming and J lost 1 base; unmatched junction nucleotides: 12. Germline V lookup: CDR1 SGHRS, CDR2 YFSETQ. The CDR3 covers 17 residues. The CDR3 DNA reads TGCGCCAGCAGTATGGGACAGGGAGCACCCCAGAACACTGAAGCTTTCTTT. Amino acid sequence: CASSMGQGAPQNTEAFF.

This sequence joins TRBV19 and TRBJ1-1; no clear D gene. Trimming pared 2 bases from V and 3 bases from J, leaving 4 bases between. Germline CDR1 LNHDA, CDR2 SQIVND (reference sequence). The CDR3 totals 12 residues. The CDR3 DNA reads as TGTGCCAGTAGTATACGCGACACTGAAGCTTTCTTT. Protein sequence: CASSIRDTEAFF.

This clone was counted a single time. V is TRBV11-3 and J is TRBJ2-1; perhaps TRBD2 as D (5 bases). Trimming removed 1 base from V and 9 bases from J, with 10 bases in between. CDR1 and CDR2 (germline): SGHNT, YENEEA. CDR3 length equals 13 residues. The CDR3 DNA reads TGTGCCAGCAGCTTAGGGGTCAGCGGTGAGCAGTTCTTC. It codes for CASSLGVSGEQFF.

CDR3 nucleotide sequence: TGTGCCAGCAGGCCCGGGACAGGGGACGTCGGACTGTTTTTT. Translated: CASRPGTGDVGLFF. The V gene is TRBV2, the J gene TRBJ1-4; 10 bases line up with TRBD1. After removal of 6 bases from V and 13 bases from J, the junction contained 11 bases not matched to a gene. Germline CDR1 and CDR2: SNHLY and FYNNEI. CDR3 length equals 14 residues.

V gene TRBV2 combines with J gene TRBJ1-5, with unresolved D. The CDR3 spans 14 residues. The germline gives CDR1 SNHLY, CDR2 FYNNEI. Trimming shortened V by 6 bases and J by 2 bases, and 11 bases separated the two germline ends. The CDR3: CASSSQAGNQPQHF. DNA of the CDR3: TGTGCCAGCAGCAGCCAGGCTGGCAATCAGCCCCAGCATTTT. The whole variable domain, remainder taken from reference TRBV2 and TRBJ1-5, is EPEVTQTPSHQVTQMGQEVILRCVPISNHLYFYWYRQILGQKVEFLVSFYNNEISEKSEIFDDQFSVERPDGSNFTLKIRSTKLEDSAMYFCASSSQAGNQPQHFGDGTRLSIL.

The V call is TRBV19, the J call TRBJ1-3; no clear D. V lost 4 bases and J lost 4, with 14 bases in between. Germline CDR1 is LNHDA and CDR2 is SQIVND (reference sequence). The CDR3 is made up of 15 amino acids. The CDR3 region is CASSNRRPEGNTIYF. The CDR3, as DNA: TGTGCCAGTAGTAACCGAAGGCCGGAGGGAAACACCATATATTTT.